This T cell receptor (beta chain) derives from a study of response to subunit inactivated influenza vaccine. Germline lookup yields CDR1 SGHTA and CDR2 FQGNSA. The V end lost 2 bases, the J end lost 10 bases, and 12 bases lay between the germline ends. This CDR3 comprises 14 residues. This clonotype showed up just a few times. Its cognate antigen is unknown. Whole-study findings and limits: Only a handful of new T cells, the authors suggested, are recruited with each seasonal influenza vaccination.

TCRdb itself ran the RT-PCR reads through MiXCR, one entry per CDR3 protein. Here the sample spans about 180,000 distinct CDR3 sequences, nearly 9.5% being singletons. The TCR was taken from a man in his fifties or sixties who received an inactivated influenza vaccine. The specimen comprised non-naive T cells sorted from PBMCs, sampled on the day of vaccination. The V call is TRBV7-2, the J call TRBJ1-6; D gene uncertain. The CDR3: CASSLLGSGSPLHF. In DNA, the CDR3 is TGTGCCAGCAGCTTATTAGGGTCCGGCTCACCCCTCCACTTT.